The source of this T cell receptor beta chain is a study of CD8 T cells in ankylosing spondylitis. Study observations and caveats: Matched ankylosing spondylitis synovial fluid reportedly contained a significantly enriched population of disease-linked clones. A TCR beta motif made of about 8 highly homologous variants seemed typical of ankylosing spondylitis blood. Reactive arthritis synovial fluid and blood were previously reported to contain some motif variants. Within peripheral blood, clones linked to disease were CD8+ and relatively rare.

Notes on this clonotype: Antigen specificity is unknown.

V was clipped by 0 bases and J by 1 base, with 9 bases between them. Looked up from germline, CDR1 is MNHNS and CDR2 is SASEGT. This CDR3 contains 15 residues. In making TCR beta libraries, quantitative 5'-RACE with molecular barcodes was used. MiXCR was run by TCRdb on the 5' RACE reads, yielding one entry per CDR3 protein. The sample records about 800,000 distinct CDR3 sequences, roughly 10% being singletons. This sequence originates from a male donor with ankylosing spondylitis. This chain links TRBV6-1 with TRBJ1-1; D gene uncertain. The source material was blood, either unsorted or a sorted T cell fraction (not recorded which). The CDR3 DNA is TGTGCCAGCAGTGAAGCGCTCCTGCCGAACACTGAAGCTTTCTTT. Its protein product is CASSEALLPNTEAFF.